The T cell receptor beta chain under discussion was sequenced for a study of blood T cell repertoires in COVID-19. Method: immunoSEQ multiplex PCR; TCRdb's copy keeps in-frame clones and lacks some. The table has 250,000 to 300,000 clones, roughly four fifths seen once. Participants' reported clinical history set cohort assignment. V gave up 1 base and J gave up 1 base, with 13 bases separating them. CDR1 and CDR2 (germline): SGHNT, YYREEE (reference sequence). The length of the CDR3 is 16 residues. V usage is TRBV5-4 and J usage is TRBJ2-3, with a possible D match to TRBD2 (5 bases). The clonotype originates from a man aged 35-49 years who had been exposed to COVID-19. The sample was PBMCs or T cells enriched from blood (not recorded which). The CDR3 DNA is TGTGCCAGCAGCTTGTACGGGATTGCCCGCACAGATACGCAGTATTTT. It yields the protein CASSLYGIARTDTQYF. The full variable domain, with the rest looked up from reference TRBV5-4 and TRBJ2-3, is ETGVTQSPTHLIKTRGQQVTLRCSSQSGHNTVSWYQQALGQGPQFIFQYYREEENGRGNFPPRFSGLQFPNYSSELNVNALELDDSALYLCASSLYGIARTDTQYFGPGTRLTVL.